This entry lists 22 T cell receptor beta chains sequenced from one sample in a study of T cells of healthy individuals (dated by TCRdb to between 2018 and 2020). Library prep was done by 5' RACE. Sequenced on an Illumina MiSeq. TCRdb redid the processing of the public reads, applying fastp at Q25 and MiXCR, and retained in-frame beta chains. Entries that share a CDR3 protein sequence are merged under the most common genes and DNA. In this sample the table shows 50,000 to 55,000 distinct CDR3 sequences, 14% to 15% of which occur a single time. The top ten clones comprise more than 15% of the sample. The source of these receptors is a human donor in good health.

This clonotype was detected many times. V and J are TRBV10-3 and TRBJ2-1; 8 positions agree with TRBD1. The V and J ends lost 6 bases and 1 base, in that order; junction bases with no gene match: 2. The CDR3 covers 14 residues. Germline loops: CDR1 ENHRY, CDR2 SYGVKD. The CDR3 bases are TGTGCCATCAGGGGACAGGCATCCTACAATGAGCAGTTCTTC. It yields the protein CAIRGQASYNEQFF.

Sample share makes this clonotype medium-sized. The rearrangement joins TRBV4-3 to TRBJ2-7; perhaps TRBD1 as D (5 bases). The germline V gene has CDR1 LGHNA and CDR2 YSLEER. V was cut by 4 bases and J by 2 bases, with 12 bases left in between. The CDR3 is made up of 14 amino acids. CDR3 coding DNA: TGCGCCAGCAGCCTTGAGACAGTCACCTACGAGCAGTACTTC. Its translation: CASSLETVTYEQYF.

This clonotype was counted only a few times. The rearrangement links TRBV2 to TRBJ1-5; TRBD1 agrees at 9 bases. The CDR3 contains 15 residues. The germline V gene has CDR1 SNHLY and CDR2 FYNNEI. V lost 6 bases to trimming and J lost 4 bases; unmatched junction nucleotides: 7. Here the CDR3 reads CASRGDRARNQPQHF. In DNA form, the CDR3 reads TGTGCCAGCAGAGGGGACAGGGCTCGTAATCAGCCCCAGCATTTT.

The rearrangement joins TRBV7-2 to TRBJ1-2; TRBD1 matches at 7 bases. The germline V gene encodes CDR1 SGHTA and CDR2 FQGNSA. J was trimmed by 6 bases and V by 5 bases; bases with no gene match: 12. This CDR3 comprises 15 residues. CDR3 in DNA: TGTGCCAGCAGCATTACGACAGGGTCTGGGGATGGCTACACCTTC. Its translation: CASSITTGSGDGYTF.

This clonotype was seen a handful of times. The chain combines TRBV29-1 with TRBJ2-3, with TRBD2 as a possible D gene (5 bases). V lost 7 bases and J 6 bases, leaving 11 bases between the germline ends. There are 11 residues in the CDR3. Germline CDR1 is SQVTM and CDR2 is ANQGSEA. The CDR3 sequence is CSAAGGDTQYF. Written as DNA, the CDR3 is TGCAGCGCTGCCGGCGGGGATACGCAGTATTTT.

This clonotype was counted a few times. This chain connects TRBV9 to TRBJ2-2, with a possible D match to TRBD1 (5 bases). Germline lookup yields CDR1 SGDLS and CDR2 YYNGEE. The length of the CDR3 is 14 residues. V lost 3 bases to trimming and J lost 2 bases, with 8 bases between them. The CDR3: CASSGQRNTGELFF. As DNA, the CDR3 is TGTGCCAGCAGCGGACAGAGAAACACCGGGGAGCTGTTTTTT. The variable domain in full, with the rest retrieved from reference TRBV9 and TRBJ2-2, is DSGVTQTPKHLITATGQRVTLRCSPRSGDLSVYWYQQSLDQGLQFLIQYYNGEERAKGNILERFSAQQFPDLHSELNLSSLELGDSALYFCASSGQRNTGELFFGEGSRLTVL.

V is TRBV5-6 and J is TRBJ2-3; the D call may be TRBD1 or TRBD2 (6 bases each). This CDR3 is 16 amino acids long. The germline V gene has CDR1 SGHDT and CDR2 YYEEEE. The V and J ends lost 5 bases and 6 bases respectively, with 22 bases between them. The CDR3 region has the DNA TGTGCCAGCAGTTTTGAGACGGGGGCGGTTTGGGATACGCAGTATTTT. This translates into CASSFETGAVWDTQYF.

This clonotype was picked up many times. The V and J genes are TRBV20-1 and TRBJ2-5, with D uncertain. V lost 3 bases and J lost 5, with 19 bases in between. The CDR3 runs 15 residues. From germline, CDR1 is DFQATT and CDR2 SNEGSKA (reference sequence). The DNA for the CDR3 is TGCAGTGCTAGCGTACCCCTAGTTCTACCCGAGACCCAGTACTTC. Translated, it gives CSASVPLVLPETQYF.

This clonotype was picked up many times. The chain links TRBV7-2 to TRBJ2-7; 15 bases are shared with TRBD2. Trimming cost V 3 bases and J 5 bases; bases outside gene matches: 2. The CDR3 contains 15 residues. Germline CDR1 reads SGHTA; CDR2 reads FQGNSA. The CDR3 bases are TGTGCCAGCAGCTTGGGACTAGCGGGAGGCAACGAGCAGTACTTC. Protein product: CASSLGLAGGNEQYF.

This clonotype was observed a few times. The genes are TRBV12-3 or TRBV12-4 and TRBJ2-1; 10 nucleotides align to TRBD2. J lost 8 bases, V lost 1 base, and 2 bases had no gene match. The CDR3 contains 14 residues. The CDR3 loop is CASSLVSGRYEQFF. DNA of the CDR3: TGTGCCAGCAGTTTAGTTAGCGGGAGGTATGAGCAGTTCTTC.

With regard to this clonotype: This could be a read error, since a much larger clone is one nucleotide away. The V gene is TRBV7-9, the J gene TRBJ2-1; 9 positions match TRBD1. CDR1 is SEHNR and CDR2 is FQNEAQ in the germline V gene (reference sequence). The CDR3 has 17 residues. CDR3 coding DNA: TGTACCAGCAGCCCTAGGGACAGGGTGAGACCCTACAATGAGCAGTTCTTC. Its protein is CTSSPRDRVRPYNEQFF.

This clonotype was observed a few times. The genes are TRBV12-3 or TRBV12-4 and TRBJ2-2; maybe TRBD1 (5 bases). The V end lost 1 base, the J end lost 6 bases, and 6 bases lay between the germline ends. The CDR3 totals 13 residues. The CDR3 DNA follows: TGTGCCAGCAGTTTAGTGGGGCCCGGGGAGCTGTTTTTT. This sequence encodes CASSLVGPGELFF.

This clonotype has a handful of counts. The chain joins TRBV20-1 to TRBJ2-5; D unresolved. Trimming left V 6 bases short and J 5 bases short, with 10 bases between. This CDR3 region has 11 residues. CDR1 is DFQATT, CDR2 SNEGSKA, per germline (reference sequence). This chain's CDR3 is CSAQGMETQYF. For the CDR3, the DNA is TGCAGTGCCCAAGGGATGGAGACCCAGTACTTC.

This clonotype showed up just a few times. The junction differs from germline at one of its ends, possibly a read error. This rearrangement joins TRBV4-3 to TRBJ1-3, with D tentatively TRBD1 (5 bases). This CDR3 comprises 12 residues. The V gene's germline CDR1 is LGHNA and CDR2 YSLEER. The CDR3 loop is CASSQTLRGPDF. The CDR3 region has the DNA TGCGCCAGCAGCCAGACCCTTCGGGGACCTGATTTT.

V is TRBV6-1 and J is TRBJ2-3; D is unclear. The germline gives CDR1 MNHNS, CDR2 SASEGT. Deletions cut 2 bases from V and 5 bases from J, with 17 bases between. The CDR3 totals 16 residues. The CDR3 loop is CASSERIAPPGDTQYF. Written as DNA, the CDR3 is TGTGCCAGCAGTGAAAGGATAGCTCCGCCCGGAGATACGCAGTATTTT.

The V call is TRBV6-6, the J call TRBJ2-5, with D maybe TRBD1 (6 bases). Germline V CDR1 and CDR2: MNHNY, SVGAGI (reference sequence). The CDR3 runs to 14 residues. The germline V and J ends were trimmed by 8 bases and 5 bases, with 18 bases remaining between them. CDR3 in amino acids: CASGWTDLAETQYF. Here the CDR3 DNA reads TGTGCCAGCGGGTGGACAGACCTCGCTGAGACCCAGTACTTC.

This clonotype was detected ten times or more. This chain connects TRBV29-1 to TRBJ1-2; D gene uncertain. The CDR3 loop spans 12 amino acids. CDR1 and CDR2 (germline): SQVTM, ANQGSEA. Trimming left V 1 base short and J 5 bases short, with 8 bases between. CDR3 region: CSVEARAYGYTF. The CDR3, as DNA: TGCAGCGTTGAAGCGAGGGCGTATGGCTACACCTTC.

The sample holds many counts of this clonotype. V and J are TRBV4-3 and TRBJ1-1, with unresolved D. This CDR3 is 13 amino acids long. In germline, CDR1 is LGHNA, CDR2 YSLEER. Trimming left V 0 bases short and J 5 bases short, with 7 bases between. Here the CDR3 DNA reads TGCGCCAGCAGCCAAGAAGAGTGGACTGAAGCTTTCTTT. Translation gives CASSQEEWTEAFF.

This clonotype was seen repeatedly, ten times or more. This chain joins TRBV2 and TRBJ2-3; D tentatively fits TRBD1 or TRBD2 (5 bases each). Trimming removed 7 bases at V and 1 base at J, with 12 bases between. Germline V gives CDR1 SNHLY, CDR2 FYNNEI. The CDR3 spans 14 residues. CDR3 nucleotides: TGTGCCAGCACCCTATGGGACGGCACAGATACGCAGTATTTT. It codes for CASTLWDGTDTQYF.

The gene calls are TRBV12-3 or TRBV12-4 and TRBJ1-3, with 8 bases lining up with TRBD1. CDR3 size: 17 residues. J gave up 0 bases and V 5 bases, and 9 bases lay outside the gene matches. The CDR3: CASSADRGGISGNTIYF. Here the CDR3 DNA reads TGTGCCAGCAGTGCCGACAGGGGCGGAATCTCTGGAAACACCATATATTTT.

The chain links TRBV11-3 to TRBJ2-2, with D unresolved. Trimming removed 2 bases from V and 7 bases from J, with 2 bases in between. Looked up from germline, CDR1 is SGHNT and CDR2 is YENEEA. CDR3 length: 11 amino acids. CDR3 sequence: CASSLYGELFF. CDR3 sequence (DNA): TGTGCCAGCAGCTTATACGGGGAGCTGTTTTTT.

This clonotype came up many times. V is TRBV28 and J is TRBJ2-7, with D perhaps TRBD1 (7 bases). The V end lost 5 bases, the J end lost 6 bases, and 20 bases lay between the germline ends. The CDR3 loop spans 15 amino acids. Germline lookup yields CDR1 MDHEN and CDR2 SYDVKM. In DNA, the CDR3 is TGTGCCAGCAGTCCCTCGGCAGGGGGGATAGGCGAGCAGTACTTC. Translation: CASSPSAGGIGEQYF.